The TCR beta chain described here comes from a study of cytomegalovirus exposure and HLA in healthy donors. The CDR3 totals 15 residues. The V end was cut by 1 base, the J end by 2 bases, with 12 bases between. CDR1 is MNHNS and CDR2 is SASEGT in the germline V gene. Here immunoSEQ multiplex PCR was the method, and the copy in TCRdb shows in-frame clones only, minus some. The sample holds a few hundred thousand clones, approximately 88% seen once. This TCR was recovered from a woman aged 25 to 39 in good health and CMV-seropositive. The chain recombines TRBV6-1 with TRBJ2-7; D may be TRBD2 (5 bases). The specimen was PBMCs. DNA for the CDR3: TGTGCCAGCAGTGAAGGGAGGCAGGCTACCTACGAGCAGTACTTC. Its protein is CASSEGRQATYEQYF.